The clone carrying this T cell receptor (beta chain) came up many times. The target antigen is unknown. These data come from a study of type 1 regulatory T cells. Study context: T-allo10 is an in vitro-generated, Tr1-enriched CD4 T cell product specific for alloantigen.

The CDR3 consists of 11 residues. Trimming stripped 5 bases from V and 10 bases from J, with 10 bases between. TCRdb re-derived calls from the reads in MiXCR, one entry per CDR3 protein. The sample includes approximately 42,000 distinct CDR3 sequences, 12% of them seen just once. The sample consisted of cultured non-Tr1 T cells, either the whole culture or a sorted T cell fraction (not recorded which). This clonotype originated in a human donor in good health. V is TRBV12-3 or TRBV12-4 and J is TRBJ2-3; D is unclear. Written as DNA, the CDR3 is TGTGCCAGCAGTGCTAGTGGGCCGCAGTATTTT. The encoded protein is CASSASGPQYF.